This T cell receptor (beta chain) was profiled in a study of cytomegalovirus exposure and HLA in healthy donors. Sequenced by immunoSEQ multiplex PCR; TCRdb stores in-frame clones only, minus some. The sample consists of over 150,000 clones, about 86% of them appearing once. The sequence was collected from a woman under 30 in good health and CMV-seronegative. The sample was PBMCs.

The CDR3 region is CASNNGQSSVNTEAFF. The CDR3 DNA reads TGCGCCAGCAACAATGGACAGAGTTCAGTGAACACTGAAGCTTTCTTT. The rearrangement joins TRBV5-1 to TRBJ1-1, with D maybe TRBD1 (6 bases). Germline V gene data show CDR1 as SGHRS and CDR2 as YFSETQ. With 6 bases removed from V and 0 bases from J, the gap between germline ends came to 18 bases. The CDR3 is 16 amino acids. Complete variable domain (other parts from reference TRBV5-1 and TRBJ1-1): KAGVTQTPRYLIKTRGQQVTLSCSPISGHRSVSWYQQTPGQGLQFLFEYFSETQRNKGNFPGRFSGRQFSNSRSEMNVSTLELGDSALYLCASNNGQSSVNTEAFFGQGTRLTVV.